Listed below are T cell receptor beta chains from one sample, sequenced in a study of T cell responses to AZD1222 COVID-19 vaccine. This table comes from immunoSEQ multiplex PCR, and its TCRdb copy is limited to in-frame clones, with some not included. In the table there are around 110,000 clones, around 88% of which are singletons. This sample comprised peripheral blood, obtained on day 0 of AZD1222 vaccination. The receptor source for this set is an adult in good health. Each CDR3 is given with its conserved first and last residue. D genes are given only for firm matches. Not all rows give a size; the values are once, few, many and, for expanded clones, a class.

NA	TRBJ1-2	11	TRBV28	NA	TGTGCCAGCACTCGGGGCTATGGCTACACCTTC	CASTRGYGYTF
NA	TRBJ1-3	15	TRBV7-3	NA	TGTGCCAGCAGCGTAGACTCGAGCTCTGGAAACACCATATATTTT	CASSVDSSSGNTIYF
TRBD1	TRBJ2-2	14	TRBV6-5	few	TGTGCCAACCTCGACAGGGAAAGCACCGGGGAGCTGTTTTTT	CANLDRESTGELFF
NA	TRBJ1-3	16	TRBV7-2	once	TGTGCCAGCAGCCCACAGGGTGCGGCCTCTGGAAACACCATATATTTT	CASSPQGAASGNTIYF
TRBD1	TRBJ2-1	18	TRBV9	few	TGTGCCAGCAGCGTAGCGCCACAGGGGGCGGCTAGCGGTAATGAGCAGTTCTTC	CASSVAPQGAASGNEQFF
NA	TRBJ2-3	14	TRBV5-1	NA	TGCGCCAGCAGCTGGTCAGGGTCCCCAGATACGCAGTATTTT	CASSWSGSPDTQYF
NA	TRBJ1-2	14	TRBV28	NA	TGTGCCAGCAGACTATCGGGATCTAACTATGGCTACACCTTC	CASRLSGSNYGYTF
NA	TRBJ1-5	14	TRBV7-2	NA	TGTGCCAGCAGCGTGGACAGAGTCAATCAGCCCCAGCATTTT	CASSVDRVNQPQHF
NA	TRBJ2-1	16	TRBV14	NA	TGTGCCAGCAGCGCTCGGGACTGGAGCTCCTACAATGAGCAGTTCTTC	CASSARDWSSYNEQFF
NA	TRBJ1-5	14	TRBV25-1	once	TGTGCCAGCAGTGAACCAGGAAGCAATCAGCCCCAGCATTTT	CASSEPGSNQPQHF
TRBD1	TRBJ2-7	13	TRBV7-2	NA	TGTGCCAGCAGCCTGGGACAGTTCTACGAGCAGTACTTC	CASSLGQFYEQYF
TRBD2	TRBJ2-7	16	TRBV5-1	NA	TGCGCCAGCAGCGGCGGACTAGCGGGTTCATTCTACGAGCAGTACTTC	CASSGGLAGSFYEQYF
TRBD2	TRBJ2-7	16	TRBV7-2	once	TGTGCCAGCAGCTTAGGGACTAGCGGAACCTGGGGCGAGCAGTACTTC	CASSLGTSGTWGEQYF
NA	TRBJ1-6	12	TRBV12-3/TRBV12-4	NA	TGTGCCAGCAGTTCGGGACCCCTCGCCCCCCACTTT	CASSSGPLAPHF
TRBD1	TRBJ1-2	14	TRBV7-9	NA	TGTGCCAGCAGCTTAGTGGGGACAGGGTTCGGCTACACCTTC	CASSLVGTGFGYTF
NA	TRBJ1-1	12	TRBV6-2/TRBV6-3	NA	TGTGCCAGCAGTTACTCCAGGACTGAAGCTTTCTTT	CASSYSRTEAFF
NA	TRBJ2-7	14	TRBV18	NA	TGTGCCAGCTCCCCCTCTGGGGGGGCAAGCGAGCAGTACTTC	CASSPSGGASEQYF
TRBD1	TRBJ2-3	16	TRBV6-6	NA	TGTGCCAGCAGTTACCGTCAGGGGGCGCAGACAGATACGCAGTATTTT	CASSYRQGAQTDTQYF
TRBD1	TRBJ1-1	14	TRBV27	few	TGTGCCAGCAGTTTTGGGACAGCGAACACTGAAGCTTTCTTT	CASSFGTANTEAFF
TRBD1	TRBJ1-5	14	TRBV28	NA	TGTGCCAGCAGTTCCGGACAGGCAGATCAGCCCCAGCATTTT	CASSSGQADQPQHF
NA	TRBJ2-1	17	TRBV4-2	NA	TGTGCCAGCAGCCAAGAGAACGCGAGAATTTCCTACAATGAGCAGTTCTTC	CASSQENARISYNEQFF
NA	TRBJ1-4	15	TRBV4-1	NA	TGCGCCAGCAGCCAAGCCCGACCGAATAATGAAAAACTGTTTTTT	CASSQARPNNEKLFF
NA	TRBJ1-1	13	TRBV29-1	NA	TGCAGCGTTGAGGGGGATTTGAACACTGAAGCTTTCTTT	CSVEGDLNTEAFF
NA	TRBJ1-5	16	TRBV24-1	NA	TGTGCCACCAGTGATTCGGCGACAGCACTCAATCAGCCCCAGCATTTT	CATSDSATALNQPQHF
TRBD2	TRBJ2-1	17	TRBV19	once	TGTGCCAGTAGTACCTCTGGAGTAGGGACTAGGAGCGGTGAGCAGTTCTTC	CASSTSGVGTRSGEQFF
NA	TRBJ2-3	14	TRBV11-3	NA	TGTGCCAGCAGCTTAGGGTGGGGCACAGATACGCAGTATTTT	CASSLGWGTDTQYF
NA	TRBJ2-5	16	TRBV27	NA	TGTGCCAGCAGTCCGATCCAGACTAGTATCCCAGAGACCCAGTACTTC	CASSPIQTSIPETQYF